This T cell receptor (beta chain) was identified during a study of blood T cell repertoires in COVID-19. Libraries were prepared by immunoSEQ multiplex PCR; TCRdb keeps only in-frame clonotypes and omits some of them. The table lists fewer than 150,000 clones, 85% to 90% of them singletons. The CDR3 has 17 residues. V lost 3 bases to trimming and J lost 4 bases; unmatched junction nucleotides: 8. The germline CDR1 and CDR2 sequences are KGHSH and LQKENI. The sequenced sample consisted of peripheral blood. This clonotype was obtained from a human donor in a cohort sampled during active COVID-19. V and J are TRBV18 and TRBJ2-1, with 11 bases fitting TRBD2. Written as DNA, the CDR3 is TGTGCCAGCTCACCCGGGACTAGCGGAGCCCCTTACAATGAGCAGTTCTTC. Translated, it gives CASSPGTSGAPYNEQFF.